Given below is one TCR beta chain in context. This record comes from a study of T-cell reconstitution after alpha-beta-depleted transplantation in children. TCRbeta library preparation incorporated unique molecular identifiers. TCRdb called the PCR reads again in MiXCR, with one record for every CDR3 protein. The data contain around 78,000 distinct CDR3 sequences, approximately 7.4% of them singletons. This CDR3 is 22 amino acids long. Germline V CDR1 and CDR2: LGHDT, YNNKEL (reference sequence). V lost 3 bases and J lost 0; bases outside the gene matches: 25. The V call is TRBV3-1, the J call TRBJ2-7, with 8 positions matching TRBD2. This clonotype was sampled from a human donor who donated a stem cell graft to a child with acute lymphoblastic leukemia. The material sequenced was PBMCs from the stem cell graft donor, taken from the stem cell graft. The CDR3, as DNA: TGTGCCAGCAGCCAGTATATTCTACTGAGCGGGAGTGGGGGTCTTGACTCCTACGAGCAGTACTTC. Translation: CASSQYILLSGSGGLDSYEQYF.